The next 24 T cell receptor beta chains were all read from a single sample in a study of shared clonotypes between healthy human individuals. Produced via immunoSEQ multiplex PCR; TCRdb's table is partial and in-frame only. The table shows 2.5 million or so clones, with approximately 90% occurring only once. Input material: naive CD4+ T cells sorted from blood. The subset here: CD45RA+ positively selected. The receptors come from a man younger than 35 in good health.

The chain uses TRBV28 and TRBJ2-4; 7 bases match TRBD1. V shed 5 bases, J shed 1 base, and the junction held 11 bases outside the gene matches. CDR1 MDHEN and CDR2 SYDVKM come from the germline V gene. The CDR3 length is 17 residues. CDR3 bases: TGTGCCAGCAGTCCCTGGACAGGTCTGGGGGCCAAAAACATTCAGTACTTC. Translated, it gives CASSPWTGLGAKNIQYF.

The DNA of the CDR3 is TGTGCCAGCAGCCCCTATGAGGGAGAAGATACGCAGTATTTT. Translation: CASSPYEGEDTQYF. V is TRBV7-9 and J is TRBJ2-3; tentative D call: TRBD2 (5 bases). This CDR3 spans 14 amino acids. V lost 5 bases and J lost 5, with 14 bases in between. Germline CDR1 reads SEHNR; CDR2 reads FQNEAQ (reference sequence).

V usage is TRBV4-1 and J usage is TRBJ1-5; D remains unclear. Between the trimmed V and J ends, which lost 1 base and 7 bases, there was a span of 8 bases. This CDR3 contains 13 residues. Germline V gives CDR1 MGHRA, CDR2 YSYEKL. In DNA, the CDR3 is TGCGCCAGCAGCCAAGTTCTCCTGCAGCCCCAGCATTTT. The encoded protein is CASSQVLLQPQHF.

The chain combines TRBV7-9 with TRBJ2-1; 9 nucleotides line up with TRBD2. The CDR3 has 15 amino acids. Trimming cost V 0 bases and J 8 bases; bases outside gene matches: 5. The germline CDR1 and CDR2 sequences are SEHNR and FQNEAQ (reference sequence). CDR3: CASSLAGIAGDEQFF. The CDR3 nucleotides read TGTGCCAGCAGCTTAGCGGGCATAGCGGGGGATGAGCAGTTCTTC.

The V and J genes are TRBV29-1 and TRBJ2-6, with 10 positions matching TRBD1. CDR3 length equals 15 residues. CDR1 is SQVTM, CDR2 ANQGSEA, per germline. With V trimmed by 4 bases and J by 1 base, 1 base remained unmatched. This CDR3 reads CSVGGQGSGANVLTF. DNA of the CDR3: TGCAGCGTTGGGGGACAGGGGTCTGGGGCCAACGTCCTGACTTTC.

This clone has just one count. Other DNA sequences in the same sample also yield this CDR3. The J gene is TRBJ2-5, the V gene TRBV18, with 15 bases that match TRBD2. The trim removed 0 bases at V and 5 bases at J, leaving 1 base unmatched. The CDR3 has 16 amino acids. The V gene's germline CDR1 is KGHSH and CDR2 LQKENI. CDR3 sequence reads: CASSPPGLAGGETQYF. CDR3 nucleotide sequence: TGTGCCAGCTCACCACCGGGACTAGCGGGGGGTGAGACCCAGTACTTC.

The CDR3: CASRASGSETQYF. The CDR3 DNA reads as TGTGCCAGCAGAGCTAGCGGTTCAGAGACCCAGTACTTC. This rearrangement joins TRBV11-2 to TRBJ2-5, with TRBD2 identical over 7 bases. Germline CDR1 and CDR2: SGHAT and FQNNGV. V lost 6 bases and J lost 4; bases outside the gene matches: 5. The CDR3 contains 13 residues.

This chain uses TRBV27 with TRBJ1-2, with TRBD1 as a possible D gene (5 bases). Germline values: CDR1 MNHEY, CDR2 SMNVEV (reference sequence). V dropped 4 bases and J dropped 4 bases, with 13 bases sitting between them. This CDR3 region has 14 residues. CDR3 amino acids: CASSSRDSLYGYTF. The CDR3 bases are TGTGCCAGCAGTTCCCGAGACAGCCTCTATGGCTACACCTTC.

CDR3 in DNA: TGTGCCTGGAACCGGAATAGCGGGGGCAGAGAGACCCAGTACTTC. Translating it yields CAWNRNSGGRETQYF. The chain has TRBV30 and TRBJ2-5; TRBD2 matches 9 bases. V lost 4 bases, J lost 4 bases, and 10 bases stayed unmatched. The CDR3 length is 15 residues. Germline loops: CDR1 GTSNPN, CDR2 SVGIG (reference sequence).

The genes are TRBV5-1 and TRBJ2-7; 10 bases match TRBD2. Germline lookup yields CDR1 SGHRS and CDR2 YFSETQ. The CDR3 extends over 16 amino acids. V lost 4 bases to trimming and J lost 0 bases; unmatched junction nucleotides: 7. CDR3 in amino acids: CASSPLGLAASYEQYF. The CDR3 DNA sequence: TGCGCCAGCAGCCCCCTCGGACTAGCGGCCTCCTACGAGCAGTACTTC. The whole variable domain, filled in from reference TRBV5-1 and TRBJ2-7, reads KAGVTQTPRYLIKTRGQQVTLSCSPISGHRSVSWYQQTPGQGLQFLFEYFSETQRNKGNFPGRFSGRQFSNSRSEMNVSTLELGDSALYLCASSPLGLAASYEQYFGPGTRLTVT.

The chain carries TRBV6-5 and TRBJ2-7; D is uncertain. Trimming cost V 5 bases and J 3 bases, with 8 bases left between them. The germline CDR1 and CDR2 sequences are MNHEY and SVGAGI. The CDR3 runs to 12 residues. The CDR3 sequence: CASSPRYYEQYF. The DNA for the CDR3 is TGTGCCAGCAGTCCCAGATACTACGAGCAGTACTTC.

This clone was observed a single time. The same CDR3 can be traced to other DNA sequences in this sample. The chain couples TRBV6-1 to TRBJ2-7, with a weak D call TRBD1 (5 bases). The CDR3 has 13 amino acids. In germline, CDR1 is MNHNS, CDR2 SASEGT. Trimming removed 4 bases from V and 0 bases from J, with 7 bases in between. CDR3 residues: CASSVGDSYEQYF. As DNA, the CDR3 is TGTGCCAGCAGTGTAGGGGACTCCTACGAGCAGTACTTC.

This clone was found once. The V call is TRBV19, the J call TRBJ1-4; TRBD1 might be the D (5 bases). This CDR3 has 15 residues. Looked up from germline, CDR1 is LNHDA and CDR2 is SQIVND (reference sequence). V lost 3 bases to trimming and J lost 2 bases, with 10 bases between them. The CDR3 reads CASSIQGSTNEKLFF. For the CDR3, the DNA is TGTGCCAGTAGTATCCAGGGTTCGACTAATGAAAAACTGTTTTTT. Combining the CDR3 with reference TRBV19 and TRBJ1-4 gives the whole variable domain DGGITQSPKYLFRKEGQNVTLSCEQNLNHDAMYWYRQDPGQGLRLIYYSQIVNDFQKGDIAEGYSVSREKKESFPLTVTSAQKNPTAFYLCASSIQGSTNEKLFFGSGTQLSVL.

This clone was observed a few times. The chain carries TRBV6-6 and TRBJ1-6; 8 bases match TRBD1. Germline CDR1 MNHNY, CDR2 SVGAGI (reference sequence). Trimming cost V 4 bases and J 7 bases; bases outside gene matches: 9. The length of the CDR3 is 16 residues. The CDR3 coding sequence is TGTGCCAGCAGTTCAAGCCAGGGGGCGGGCAATTCACCCCTCCACTTT. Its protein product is CASSSSQGAGNSPLHF.

The DNA for the CDR3 is TGTGCCAGCAGGACAGTTGAAACAGATACGCAGTATTTT. This translates into CASRTVETDTQYF. The J gene is TRBJ2-3, the V gene TRBV2, with D perhaps matching TRBD1 (5 bases). CDR1 is SNHLY and CDR2 is FYNNEI in the germline V gene. Trimming left V 6 bases short and J 3 bases short, with 10 bases between. There are 13 residues in the CDR3.

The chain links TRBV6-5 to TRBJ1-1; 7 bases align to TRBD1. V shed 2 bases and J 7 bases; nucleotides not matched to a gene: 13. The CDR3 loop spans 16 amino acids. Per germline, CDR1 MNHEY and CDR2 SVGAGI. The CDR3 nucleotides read TGTGCCAGCAGTTACAAGGGCAGGGGGATGGAGGGTGAAGCTTTCTTT. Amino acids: CASSYKGRGMEGEAFF.

CDR3 coding DNA: TGTGCCAGCAGTCAACGACAGCTTAGGCACGAGCAGTACTTC. Encoded protein: CASSQRQLRHEQYF. The J gene is TRBJ2-7, the V gene TRBV28; D is possibly TRBD1 (5 bases). V dropped 5 bases and J dropped 5 bases, with 16 bases sitting between them. The germline V gene has CDR1 MDHEN and CDR2 SYDVKM. The length of the CDR3 is 14 residues. Together with reference TRBV28 and TRBJ2-7, the CDR3 gives the full variable domain: DVKVTQSSRYLVKRTGEKVFLECVQDMDHENMFWYRQDPGLGLRLIYFSYDVKMKEKGDIPEGYSVSREKKERFSLILESASTNQTSMYLCASSQRQLRHEQYFGPGTRLTVT.

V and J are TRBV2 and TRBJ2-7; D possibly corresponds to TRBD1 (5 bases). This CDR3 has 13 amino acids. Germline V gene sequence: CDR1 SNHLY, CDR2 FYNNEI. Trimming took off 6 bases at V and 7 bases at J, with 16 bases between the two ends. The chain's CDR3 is CASRVDNPLEQYF. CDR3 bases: TGTGCCAGCAGGGTGGACAATCCGCTGGAGCAGTACTTC.

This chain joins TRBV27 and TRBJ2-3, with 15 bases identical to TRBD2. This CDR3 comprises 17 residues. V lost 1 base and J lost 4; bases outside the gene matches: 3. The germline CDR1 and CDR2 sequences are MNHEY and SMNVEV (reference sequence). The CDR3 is CASSLFGLAGGSDTQYF. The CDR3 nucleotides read TGTGCCAGCAGTTTATTCGGACTAGCGGGAGGGTCAGATACGCAGTATTTT.

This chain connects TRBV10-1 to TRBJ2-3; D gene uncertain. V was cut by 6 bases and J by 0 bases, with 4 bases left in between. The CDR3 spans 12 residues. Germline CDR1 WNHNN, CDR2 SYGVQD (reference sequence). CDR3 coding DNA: TGCGCCAGCAGCACAAGCACAGATACGCAGTATTTT. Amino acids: CASSTSTDTQYF.

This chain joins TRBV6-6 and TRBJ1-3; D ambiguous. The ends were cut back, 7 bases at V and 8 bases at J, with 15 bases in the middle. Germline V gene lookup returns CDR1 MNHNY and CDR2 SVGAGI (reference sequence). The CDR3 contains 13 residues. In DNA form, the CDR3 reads TGTGCCAGCATTTCGGTCCCGAGGGACACCATATATTTT. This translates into CASISVPRDTIYF.

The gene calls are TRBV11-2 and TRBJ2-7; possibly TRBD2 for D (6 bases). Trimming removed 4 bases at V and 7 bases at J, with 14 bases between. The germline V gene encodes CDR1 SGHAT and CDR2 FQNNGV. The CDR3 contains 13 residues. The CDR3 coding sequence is TGTGCCAGCAGCTCGCTAGCGAAAGGAGAGCAGTACTTC. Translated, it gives CASSSLAKGEQYF.

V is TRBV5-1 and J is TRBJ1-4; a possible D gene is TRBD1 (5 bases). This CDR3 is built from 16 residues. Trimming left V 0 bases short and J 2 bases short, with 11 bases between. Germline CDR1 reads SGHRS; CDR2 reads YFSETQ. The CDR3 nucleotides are TGCGCCAGCAGCTTGGGAACGGGGCCTACTAATGAAAAACTGTTTTTT. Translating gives CASSLGTGPTNEKLFF.

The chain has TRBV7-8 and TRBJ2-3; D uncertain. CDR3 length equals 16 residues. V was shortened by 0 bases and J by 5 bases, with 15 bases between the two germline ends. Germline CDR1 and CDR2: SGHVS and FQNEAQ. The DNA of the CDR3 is TGTGCCAGCAGCTTAGCGCCGCTTGGGGTGCGAGATACGCAGTATTTT. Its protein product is CASSLAPLGVRDTQYF.